The 5 T cell receptor beta chains below all came from one sample that was sequenced in a study of blood T cell repertoires in COVID-19. The data were produced by immunoSEQ multiplex PCR, yet TCRdb's version contains in-frame clones alone and is incomplete. The table has about 250,000 clones, about 80% seen once. The source material was peripheral blood. Every receptor here comes from a man aged 80 or over with acute or convalescent COVID-19.

In its sample, this clone was seen a few times. The genes are TRBV5-4 and TRBJ2-2; TRBD2 matches at 8 bases. This CDR3 is 15 amino acids long. J gave up 5 bases and V 3 bases, and 6 bases lay outside the gene matches. In germline, CDR1 is SGHNT, CDR2 YYREEE (reference sequence). CDR3 in amino acids: CASSSGLARTGELFF. The CDR3 DNA reads as TGTGCCAGCAGCTCAGGACTAGCTCGAACCGGGGAGCTGTTTTTT.

The V gene is TRBV18, the J gene TRBJ1-3; D is unresolved. Germline CDR1 is KGHSH and CDR2 is LQKENI. Trimming left V 3 bases short and J 2 bases short, with 8 bases between. The CDR3 loop spans 14 amino acids. CDR3 sequence: CASSPRLAGNTIYF. The CDR3 DNA follows: TGTGCCAGCTCACCCAGGTTAGCTGGAAACACCATATATTTT. Looking up the rest from reference TRBV18 and TRBJ1-3 gives the full variable domain: NAGVMQNPRHLVRRRGQEARLRCSPMKGHSHVYWYRQLPEEGLKFMVYLQKENIIDESGMPKERFSAEFPKEGPSILRIQQVVRGDSAAYFCASSPRLAGNTIYFGEGSWLTVV.

The rearrangement uses TRBV6-5 and TRBJ1-4, with 7 positions matching TRBD1. Germline-derived CDR1 and CDR2 are MNHEY and SVGAGI. The junction had 0 bases not matched to a gene; V was cut back by 0 bases and J by 2 bases. The CDR3 spans 15 residues. The CDR3 here is CASSYSGGTNEKLFF. In DNA, the CDR3 is TGTGCCAGCAGTTACTCAGGGGGCACTAATGAAAAACTGTTTTTT.

DNA of the CDR3: TGTGCCAGCAGTAGGGGATGGGCCTCCTACGAGCAGTACTTC. Its translation: CASSRGWASYEQYF. The V call is TRBV6-5, the J call TRBJ2-7; tentatively, D is TRBD1 (5 bases). The germline V and J ends were trimmed by 5 bases and 0 bases, with 11 bases remaining between them. Per the germline V gene, CDR1 is MNHEY and CDR2 is SVGAGI. This CDR3 has 14 residues.

The chain has TRBV30 and TRBJ1-5, with TRBD1 matching over 7 bases. CDR3 length: 15 amino acids. V lost 3 bases and J lost 4; bases outside the gene matches: 9. Per germline, CDR1 GTSNPN and CDR2 SVGIG (reference sequence). CDR3 coding DNA: TGTGCCTGGAGCCACTACAGGGGAAGAAATCAGCCCCAGCATTTT. Amino acid sequence: CAWSHYRGRNQPQHF.